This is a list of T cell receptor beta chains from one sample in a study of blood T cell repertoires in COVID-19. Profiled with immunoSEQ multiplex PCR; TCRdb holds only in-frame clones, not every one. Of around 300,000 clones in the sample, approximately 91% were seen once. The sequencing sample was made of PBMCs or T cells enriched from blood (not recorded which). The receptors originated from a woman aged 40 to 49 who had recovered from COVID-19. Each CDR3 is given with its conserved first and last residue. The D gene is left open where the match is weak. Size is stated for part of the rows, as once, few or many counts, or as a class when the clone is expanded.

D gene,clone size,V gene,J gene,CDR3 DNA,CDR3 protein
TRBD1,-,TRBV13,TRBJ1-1,TGTGCCAGCAGCTTCCGACAGGGTAGTTTTATCACTGAAGCTTTCTTT,CASSFRQGSFITEAFF
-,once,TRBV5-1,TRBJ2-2,TGCGCCAGCAGCTTGGGTTGGAGACGGACCGGGGAGCTGTTTTTT,CASSLGWRRTGELFF
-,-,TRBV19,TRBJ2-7,TGTGCCAGTAGTATGACTGGTATCGCCTACGAGCAGTACTTC,CASSMTGIAYEQYF
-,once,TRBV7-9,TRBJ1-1,TGTGCCAGCAGCACTCAGGGGCTGTTTACTGAAGCTTTCTTT,CASSTQGLFTEAFF
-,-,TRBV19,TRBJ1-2,TGTGCCAGCGCGGGTAGGGCGTGGGACTATGGCTACACCTTC,CASAGRAWDYGYTF
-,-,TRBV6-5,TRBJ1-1,TGTGCCAGCAGTCCTCTTGCGGGAACGAACACTGAAGCTTTCTTT,CASSPLAGTNTEAFF
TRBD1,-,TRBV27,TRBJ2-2,TGTGCCAGCAGTCTCACAGGGGCATTGTTCACCGGGGAGCTGTTTTTT,CASSLTGALFTGELFF
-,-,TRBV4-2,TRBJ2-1,TGTGCCAGCAGCCAAGATAAGCATGAGCAGTTCTTC,CASSQDKHEQFF
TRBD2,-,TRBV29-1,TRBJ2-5,TGCAGCGTTGCGTCCGGGGGGGGGCCTAATCTAGCCGACCAAGAGACCCAGTACTTC,CSVASGGGPNLADQETQYF
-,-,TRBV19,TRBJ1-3,TGTGCCAGTAGCTTCCTTAGCTCTGGAAACACCATATATTTT,CASSFLSSGNTIYF
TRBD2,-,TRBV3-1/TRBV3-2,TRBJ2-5,TGTGCCAGCAGCCCTGGACTAGCGGGGAACCAAGAGACCCAGTACTTC,CASSPGLAGNQETQYF
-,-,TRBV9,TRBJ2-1,TGTGCCAGCAGCGACCCTAGGGGCGGGGCCATTGGAGAGCAGTTCTTC,CASSDPRGGAIGEQFF
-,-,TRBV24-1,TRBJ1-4,TGTGCCACCAGTGATTTGCCCGCGGGCAGGGGTAATGAAAAACTGTTTTTT,CATSDLPAGRGNEKLFF
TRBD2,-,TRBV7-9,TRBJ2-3,TGTGCCAGCAGCTTAGCCCCGACTAGCGGACCGAGCACAGATACGCAGTATTTT,CASSLAPTSGPSTDTQYF
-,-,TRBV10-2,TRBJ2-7,TGCGCCAGCAGTGAAGCACAGGGCCACTACGAGCAGTACTTC,CASSEAQGHYEQYF
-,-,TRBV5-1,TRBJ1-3,TGCGCCAGCAGCTGGGACGGGAGCTCTGGAAACACCATATATTTT,CASSWDGSSGNTIYF
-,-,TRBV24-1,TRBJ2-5,TGTGCCACCAGTGACGTGGGGGGACCCTACCAAGAGACCCAGTACTTC,CATSDVGGPYQETQYF
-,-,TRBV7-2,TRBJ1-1,TGTGCCAGCAGCTTAGCGCCTGGAGTGAACACTGAAGCTTTCTTT,CASSLAPGVNTEAFF
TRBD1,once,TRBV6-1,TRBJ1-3,TGTGCCAGCAGTGAACTTACCGGGACAGGGGGAAGAGGAAACACCATATATTTT,CASSELTGTGGRGNTIYF
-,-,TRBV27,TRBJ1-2,TGTGCCAGCAGTTTAAGCAGGGTCGGTGGCTACACCTTC,CASSLSRVGGYTF
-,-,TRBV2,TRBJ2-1,TGTGCCAGCAGTAAGGACAGACTATCCTACAATGAGCAGTTCTTC,CASSKDRLSYNEQFF
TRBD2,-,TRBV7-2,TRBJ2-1,TGTGCCAGCAGCCAGACTAGCGGGACCGGCAATGAGCAGTTCTTC,CASSQTSGTGNEQFF
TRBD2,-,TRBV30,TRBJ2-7,TGTGCAGATTCTAAGGGGACTATCGAGTACGAGCAGTACTTC,CADSKGTIEYEQYF
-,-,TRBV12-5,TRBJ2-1,TGTGCTAGTGGTTCTATAACGGGAGCCCAGGAGCAGTTCTTC,CASGSITGAQEQFF
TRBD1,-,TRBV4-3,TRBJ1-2,TGCGCCAGCAGCCCGTCCGGGACAGGGGACAGTGGCTACACCTTC,CASSPSGTGDSGYTF
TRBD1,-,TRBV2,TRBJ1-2,TGTGCCAGCAGAGACAGGGGAAAGGGTGGCTACACCTTC,CASRDRGKGGYTF
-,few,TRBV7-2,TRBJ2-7,TGTGCCAGCAGCTTAGCGCCCAGGGCACGCGAGCAGTACTTC,CASSLAPRAREQYF
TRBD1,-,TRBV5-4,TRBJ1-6,TGTGCCAGCAGCTTGTATACAGGGGCTAATTCACCCCTCCACTTT,CASSLYTGANSPLHF
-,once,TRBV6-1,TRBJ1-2,TGTGCCAGCAGTGACAGGGCTGAGGAAGGCTACACCTTC,CASSDRAEEGYTF
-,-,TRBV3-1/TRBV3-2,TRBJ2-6,TGTGCCAGCAGCCAAGTTCTCGGGAGCTCTGGGGCCAACGTCCTGACTTTC,CASSQVLGSSGANVLTF
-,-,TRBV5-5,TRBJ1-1,TGTGCCAGCAGCTTTCCCGACAGGCCGAACACTGAAGCTTTCTTT,CASSFPDRPNTEAFF
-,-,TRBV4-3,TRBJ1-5,TGCGCCAGCAGCCAAGGAGGAGCCCAGCCCCAGCATTTT,CASSQGGAQPQHF
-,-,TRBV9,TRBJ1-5,TGTGCCAGCAGCGTGGAGGACGGGGATCAGCCCCAGCATTTT,CASSVEDGDQPQHF
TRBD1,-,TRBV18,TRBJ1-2,TGTGCCAGCTCAAAGGACAGGGGCCAAACTAACTATGGCTACACCTTC,CASSKDRGQTNYGYTF
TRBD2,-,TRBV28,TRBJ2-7,TGTGCCAGCAGTTTAACGGGACTAGCGGGAGTAGAGCAGTACTTC,CASSLTGLAGVEQYF
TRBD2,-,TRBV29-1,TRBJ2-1,TGCAGCGTCGGAAGAGGGGTCCCGGGGGGAGGCGAGCAGTTCTTC,CSVGRGVPGGGEQFF
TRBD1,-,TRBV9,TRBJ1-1,TGTGCCAGCAGCGCAGGACAGGGGAACACTGAAGCTTTCTTT,CASSAGQGNTEAFF
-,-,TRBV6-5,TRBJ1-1,TGTGCCAGCAGTTTCAATCGGGGGGCTGAAGCTTTCTTT,CASSFNRGAEAFF
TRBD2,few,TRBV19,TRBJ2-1,TGTGCCAGTAGTGGCAGCGGGAGGGCCTTAGCCAATGAGCAGTTCTTC,CASSGSGRALANEQFF
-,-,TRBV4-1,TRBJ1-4,TGCGCCAGCAGCCTTAAGACAGAGCCTCTTAATTATGGTGAAAAACTGTTTTTT,CASSLKTEPLNYGEKLFF
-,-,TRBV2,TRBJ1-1,TGTGCCAGCAGTGAGTTCGAGGCGTCGAACACTGAAGCTTTCTTT,CASSEFEASNTEAFF
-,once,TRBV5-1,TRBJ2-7,TGCGCCAGCAGAGGAGGACAGCCCGGTGGCTACGAGCAGTACTTC,CASRGGQPGGYEQYF
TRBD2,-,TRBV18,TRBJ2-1,TGTGCCAGCTCTCGGGACTTTGCCAGCGGGGGGGACAATGAGCAGTTCTTC,CASSRDFASGGDNEQFF
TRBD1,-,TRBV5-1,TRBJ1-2,TGCGCCAGCAGCTTTAGACAGGGAAACTATGGCTACACCTTC,CASSFRQGNYGYTF
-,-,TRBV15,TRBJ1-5,TGTGCCACCAGCAGAGGGGGCGGCAATCAGCCCCAGCATTTT,CATSRGGGNQPQHF
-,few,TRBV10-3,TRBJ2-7,TGTGCCATCAGGGGGGACACCAGCTCCTACGAGCAGTACTTC,CAIRGDTSSYEQYF
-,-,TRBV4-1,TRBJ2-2,TGCGCCAGCAGCCAAGTTAGAAACACCGGGGAGCTGTTTTTT,CASSQVRNTGELFF
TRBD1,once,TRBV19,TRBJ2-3,TGTGCCAGTAGTCTAAGGACAGGGGGAAGCACAGATACGCAGTATTTT,CASSLRTGGSTDTQYF
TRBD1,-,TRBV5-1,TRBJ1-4,TGCGCCAGCAGGATGACAGGGAGTTCAGGAGAAAAACTGTTTTTT,CASRMTGSSGEKLFF